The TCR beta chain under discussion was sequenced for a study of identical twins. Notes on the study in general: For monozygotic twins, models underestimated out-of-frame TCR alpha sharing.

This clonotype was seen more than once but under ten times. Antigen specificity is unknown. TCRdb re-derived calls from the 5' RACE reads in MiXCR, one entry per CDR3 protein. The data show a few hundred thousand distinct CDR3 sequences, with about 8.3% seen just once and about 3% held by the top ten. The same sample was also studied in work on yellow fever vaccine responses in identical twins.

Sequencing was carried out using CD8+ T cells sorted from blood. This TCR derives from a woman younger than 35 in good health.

Written as DNA, the CDR3 is TGTGCCAGCAGTACCAAGGGACTAGCGGGAGCTGAGGGAGGGTACAATGAGCAGTTCTTC. This codes for CASSTKGLAGAEGGYNEQFF. The J gene is TRBJ2-1, the V gene TRBV27; TRBD2 matches 14 bases. Trimming cost V 5 bases and J 4 bases; bases outside gene matches: 16. Per the germline V gene, CDR1 is MNHEY and CDR2 is SMNVEV (reference sequence). The length of the CDR3 is 20 residues.